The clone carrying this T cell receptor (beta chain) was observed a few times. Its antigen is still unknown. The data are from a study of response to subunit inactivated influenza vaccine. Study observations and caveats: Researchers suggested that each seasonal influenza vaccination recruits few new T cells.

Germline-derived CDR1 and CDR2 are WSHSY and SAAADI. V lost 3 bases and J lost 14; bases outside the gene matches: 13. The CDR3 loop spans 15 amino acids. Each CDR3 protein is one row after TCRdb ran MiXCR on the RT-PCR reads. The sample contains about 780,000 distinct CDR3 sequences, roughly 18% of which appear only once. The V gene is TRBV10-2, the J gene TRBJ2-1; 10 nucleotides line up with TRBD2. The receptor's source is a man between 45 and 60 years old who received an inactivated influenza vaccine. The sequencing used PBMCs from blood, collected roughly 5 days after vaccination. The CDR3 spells CASSDPSGGPTGEFF. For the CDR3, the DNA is TGCGCCAGCAGTGACCCTAGCGGGGGCCCGACGGGGGAGTTCTTC.